This T cell receptor (beta chain) comes out of a study of blood T cell repertoires in COVID-19. At the level of the study: The origin of the acute and convalescent COVID-19 samples was the United States, Italy and Spain. The cDNA or gDNA used as material had been derived from T cells, B-cell-depleted T cells, or PBMCs.

V shed 2 bases and J shed 2 bases, with 13 bases lying between them. In germline, CDR1 is MNHEY, CDR2 SVGEGT. The CDR3 loop spans 15 amino acids. Method: immunoSEQ multiplex PCR; TCRdb's copy keeps in-frame clones and lacks some. This repertoire shows 240,000 or so clones, around 86% found once; its top ten account for 2.5% to 3.5%. Sequencing input: peripheral blood. The chain employs TRBV6-2 or TRBV6-3 and TRBJ2-7; D is perhaps TRBD2 (6 bases). This clonotype originated in a woman under 40 who had recovered from COVID-19. The CDR3 is CASSYPRDFPYEQYF. CDR3 nucleotide sequence: TGTGCCAGCAGTTACCCCCGGGACTTTCCCTACGAGCAGTACTTC.